The clone carrying this TCR beta chain was seen more than once but under ten times. Its antigen is as yet unknown. The read ends 3 residues shy of where the CDR3 ends; the end is completed using the germline J gene. The sample comes from a study of T cell clonality in common variable immunodeficiency. The method was immunoSEQ multiplex PCR; TCRdb's version includes in-frame clones alone and lacks a portion of them. The sample shows 35,000 to 50,000 clones, none of them appearing just once. Germline V gene lookup returns CDR1 SGHTA and CDR2 FQGTGA. V was clipped by 2 bases and J by 5 bases, with 13 bases between them. The CDR3 runs to 15 residues. Overall study findings and caveats: CVID subjects had higher TCRbeta clonality than healthy controls, most marked in about a third.

The sequence came from a person aged 18 to 75 in good health. Source material: peripheral blood mononuclear cells. This chain joins TRBV7-3 and TRBJ2-1; TRBD1 is a possible D gene (6 bases). Partial CDR3 DNA: TGTGCCAGCAGCTTAGGGCAGACAGGAAACAATGAG. As protein: CASSLGQTGNNE. The full CDR3 reads CASSLGQTGNNEQFF.